The present entry profiles one T cell receptor (beta chain) with its context. This record belongs to a study of blood T cell repertoires in COVID-19. Trimming took off 7 bases at V and 0 bases at J, with 13 bases between the two ends. CDR3 length: 14 amino acids. The germline V gene encodes CDR1 MNHEY and CDR2 SVGAGI. TCRdb keeps only in-frame clones here, not all; method: immunoSEQ multiplex PCR. The sample yields hundreds of thousands of clones, roughly 88% seen once. This study enrolled people aged roughly 18 to 89 from about two dozen US geographic areas. Sequencing was carried out using PBMCs or T cells enriched from blood (not recorded which). This clonotype was sampled from a woman aged 45-60 years who had recovered from COVID-19. The chain uses TRBV6-5 and TRBJ2-7, with a weak D call TRBD1 (7 bases). CDR3: CASTRDSSSYEQYF. The CDR3 nucleotides are TGTGCCAGCACGCGGGACAGCAGCTCCTACGAGCAGTACTTC.